The 22 T cell receptor beta chains in this list originate from one sample, sequenced in a study of tumor-infiltrating lymphocytes in oesophageal squamous cell carcinoma. TCRdb called the PCR reads again in MiXCR, with one record for every CDR3 protein. The profile shows 8,500 to 14,000 distinct CDR3 sequences, around 60% of them singletons. Source material: esophageal tumor tissue. The source is a male donor with esophageal squamous cell carcinoma.

The chain recombines TRBV24-1 with TRBJ2-1; D perhaps matches TRBD2 (5 bases). Germline V gives CDR1 KGHDR, CDR2 SFDVKD. This CDR3 comprises 13 residues. V lost 4 bases to trimming and J lost 9 bases, with 12 bases between them. The CDR3 reads CATSDPGLVEQFF. The CDR3 DNA is TGTGCCACCAGTGACCCCGGACTGGTTGAGCAGTTCTTC.

This clonotype was seen a single time. The chain recombines TRBV7-6 with TRBJ2-1; D uncertain. CDR1 SGHVS and CDR2 FNYEAQ come from the germline V gene. The V end lost 2 bases, the J end lost 4 bases, and 3 bases lay between the germline ends. This CDR3 is 12 amino acids long. As DNA, the CDR3 is TGTGCCAGCAGCTTACCGTACAATGAGCAGTTCTTC. Translation gives CASSLPYNEQFF.

Of note for this clonotype: Because the CDR3 is missing its conserved closing phenylalanine or tryptophan, this is likely a read error. Because the CDR3's place on the DNA is in doubt, the DNA is left out and the CDR3 is given as listed by TCRdb. The chain links TRBV7-3 to TRBJ2-3; the D call of TRBD2 is as the table states it, not checked on the DNA. The CDR3 numbers 17 amino acids, ends counted. CDR1 is SGHTA and CDR2 is FQGTGA in the germline V gene. CDR3 sequence: CASSLSGRYKDEQFFGP.

The chain uses TRBV28 and TRBJ1-1, with D hard to call. The CDR3 totals 11 residues. CDR1 is MDHEN and CDR2 is SYDVKM in the germline V gene. V was clipped by 2 bases and J by 11 bases, with 9 bases between them. The CDR3 loop reads CASSLGPMAFF. CDR3 bases: TGTGCCAGCAGTTTAGGGCCGATGGCTTTCTTT.

A word on this clonotype: An end of the junction differs from the germline gene, which may be a read error. V is TRBV7-9 and J is TRBJ2-1, with a tentative D call TRBD1 (5 bases). There are 15 residues in the CDR3. Germline V CDR1 and CDR2: SEHNR, FQNEAQ (reference sequence). CDR3 bases: TGTGCTAGCAGCCTCAGGGTCCGAGCTCCTACGAGCAGTACTTTC. It yields the protein CASSLRVRAPTSSTF.

V gene TRBV27 combines with J gene TRBJ2-1; 8 bases align to TRBD2. This CDR3 comprises 14 residues. Per the germline V gene, CDR1 is MNHEY and CDR2 is SMNVEV (reference sequence). After removal of 10 bases from V and 4 bases from J, the junction contained 9 bases not matched to a gene. The CDR3 here is CATYRGGDYNEQFF. The CDR3 region has the DNA TGTGCCACATATCGGGGGGGCGATTACAATGAGCAGTTCTTC.

The CDR3 spells CASSLGGATGANVLTF. The CDR3 DNA follows: TGTGCCAGCAGCTTAGGAGGAGCGACTGGGGCCAACGTCCTGACTTTC. The chain employs TRBV7-6 and TRBJ2-6; unclear D gene. The CDR3 has 16 amino acids. Germline assignment: CDR1 SGHVS and CDR2 FNYEAQ. V was pared by 1 base and J by 2 bases, with 9 bases between.

The chain couples TRBV10-1 to TRBJ2-7, with 12 bases identical to TRBD2. TRBJ2-1 explains the end of the DNA better; the J call may be wrong. Germline V gives CDR1 WNHNN, CDR2 SYGVQD (reference sequence). CDR3 length: 17 residues. CDR3 region: CASSARLAGGPSNEQFF. CDR3 DNA sequence: TGCGCCAGCAGTGCTCGGCTAGCGGGAGGGCCCTCGAATGAGCAGTTCTTC.

This clonotype appeared many times. This chain joins TRBV6-1 and TRBJ2-2, with D possibly matching TRBD1 (5 bases). The CDR3 has 15 amino acids. Looked up from germline, CDR1 is MNHNS and CDR2 is SASEGT. V was shortened by 5 bases and J by 3 bases, with 13 bases between the two germline ends. CDR3 sequence reads: CASSFLGRDTGELFF. In DNA, the CDR3 is TGTGCCAGCAGTTTCTTGGGGCGTGACACCGGGGAGCTGTTTTTT.

V and J are TRBV12-3 or TRBV12-4 and TRBJ1-1, with a tentative D call TRBD1 (5 bases). V was cut by 3 bases and J by 11 bases, with 10 bases left in between. There are 11 residues in the CDR3. The CDR3 DNA sequence: TGTGCCAGCAGTTTTCTGGGGCTGGCTTTCTTT. Its protein product is CASSFLGLAFF.

Turning to this clonotype: Mismatch with germline at one junction end may stem from a read error. This chain connects TRBV7-9 to TRBJ2-5; 7 bases are a match to TRBD1. This CDR3 contains 14 residues. Germline V lookup: CDR1 SEHNR, CDR2 FQNEAQ (reference sequence). CDR3 DNA: TGTGCCAGCAGCGTACAGGGGTTTAATTCACCCCTCCACTTC. Protein sequence: CASSVQGFNSPLHF.

This clonotype was observed once. The V call is TRBV7-2, the J call TRBJ2-1; TRBD2 matches at 15 bases. V shed 3 bases, J shed 6 bases, and the junction held 3 bases outside the gene matches. CDR3 size: 16 residues. Germline values: CDR1 SGHTA, CDR2 FQGNSA. The CDR3 here is CASSLGLAGGSNEQFF. Written as DNA, the CDR3 is TGTGCCAGCAGCTTGGGACTAGCGGGAGGTTCCAATGAGCAGTTCTTC.

The chain links TRBV6-1 to TRBJ2-3; TRBD2 matches 10 bases. CDR3 length equals 16 residues. In germline, CDR1 is MNHNS, CDR2 SASEGT. With V trimmed by 3 bases and J by 3 bases, 6 bases remained unmatched. CDR3 sequence: CASSELLAGRTDTQYF. CDR3 nucleotides: TGTGCCAGCAGTGAGCTACTAGCGGGAAGGACAGATACGCAGTATTTT.

The V gene is TRBV6-6, the J gene TRBJ2-3; 7 bases match TRBD1. Germline V gives CDR1 MNHNY, CDR2 SVGAGI (reference sequence). V shed 2 bases and J 3 bases; nucleotides not matched to a gene: 8. The CDR3 sequence is 16 residues long. The CDR3 region has the DNA TGTGCCAGCAGTTACGTGTCAGGGGGTGTTACAGATACGCAGTATTTT. Its translation is CASSYVSGGVTDTQYF.

Note on this clonotype: One end of the junction is discordant with germline, which a read error may explain. The gene calls are TRBV7-2 and TRBJ1-1; TRBD1 aligns across 7 bases. Germline CDR1 SGHTA, CDR2 FQGNSA. CDR3 length: 15 amino acids. This chain's CDR3 is CANSPRQGLDTEAFF. The DNA of the CDR3 is TGTGCCAACAGCCCCAGACAGGGCTTGGACACTGAAGCTTTCTTT.

The CDR3 reads CASSDRTGANYGYTF. The CDR3 nucleotides are TGTGCCAGCAGTGACCGGACAGGGGCTAACTATGGCTACACCTTC. The J gene is TRBJ1-2, the V gene TRBV6-1; 9 bases line up with TRBD1. The CDR3 covers 15 residues. CDR1 and CDR2 (germline): MNHNS, SASEGT. Trimming removed 3 bases from V and 0 bases from J; junction bases left unmatched: 2.

V is TRBV27 and J is TRBJ2-3; possibly TRBD1 or TRBD2 for D (5 bases each). TRBJ2-7 explains the end of the DNA better; the J call may be wrong. Looked up from germline, CDR1 is MNHEY and CDR2 is SMNVEV (reference sequence). The CDR3 is 13 amino acids. The CDR3 loop is CASRGAGRNEQYF. The CDR3 DNA reads TGTGCCAGCCGGGGAGCAGGGAGAAACGAGCAGTACTTC.

This clonotype was detected only a few times. J is TRBJ2-1 and V is TRBV7-3, with D possibly being TRBD1 (7 bases). The CDR3 consists of 16 residues. The V and J ends lost 1 base and 5 bases respectively, with 15 bases between them. CDR1 is SGHTA, CDR2 FQGTGA, per germline. CDR3 in DNA: TGTGCCAGCAGCTTAAAAGTGGCAGGGGGGAACAATGAGCAGTTCTTC. It codes for CASSLKVAGGNNEQFF.

This clonotype was seen repeatedly, ten times or more. With a much larger clone just one base away, this may be a read error. The chain links TRBV7-2 to TRBJ2-1; D possibly corresponds to TRBD2 (6 bases). The last part of the DNA fits TRBJ2-7 better; the J call may be wrong. The CDR3 is 18 residues long. The V gene's germline CDR1 is SGHTA and CDR2 FQGNSA. Written as DNA, the CDR3 is TGTGCCAGCAGCTTAGCGGGAGGCCCGGGAAGCTCCTACAATGAGCAGTACTTC. Translation gives CASSLAGGPGSSYNEQYF.

The V gene is TRBV7-8, the J gene TRBJ2-7; D is undetermined. The end of the DNA aligns better with TRBJ2-5, so the J call may be wrong. The CDR3 runs 18 residues. Germline V lookup: CDR1 SGHVS, CDR2 FQNEAQ. CDR3 sequence: CASSLVGATTYVSETQYF. CDR3 DNA: TGTGCCAGCAGCTTAGTCGGCGCCACTACGTACGTTTCGGAGACCCAGTACTTC.

The chain links TRBV28 to TRBJ2-5; possibly TRBD1 for D (6 bases). The J call may not be correct, given that the DNA end is closer to TRBJ2-1. This CDR3 has 14 residues. Looked up from germline, CDR1 is MDHEN and CDR2 is SYDVKM. CDR3 sequence (DNA): TGTGCCAGCAGTTTGCCAGGGGACTACAATGAGCAGTTCTTC. Translation gives CASSLPGDYNEQFF.

V is TRBV7-6 and J is TRBJ2-5, with 10 bases identical to TRBD1. The tail of the sequence fits TRBJ2-7 better, so the J call may be wrong. The CDR3 runs to 18 residues. The germline V gene encodes CDR1 SGHVS and CDR2 FNYEAQ. CDR3 DNA: TGTGCCAGCAGCTCGGGACAGGGGTTCGGCGGGGGGACCTACGAGCAGTACTTC. The encoded protein is CASSSGQGFGGGTYEQYF.